The following is a T cell receptor beta chain sequence with its context. The antigen remains undetermined. The data originate from a study of T cells after posttransplantation cyclophosphamide. Study findings and constraints: Donor-recipient repertoire similarity was low at 1-2 months, rising over year one.

The length of the CDR3 is 15 residues. V dropped 1 base and J dropped 0 bases, with 10 bases sitting between them. Per germline, CDR1 SGHNT and CDR2 YYREEE (reference sequence). The protocol was immunoSEQ multiplex PCR, while the TCRdb copy is restricted to in-frame clones and leaves out a portion. This sample yields tens of thousands of clones, of which 85% to 90% are seen a single time; 2.5% to 3% belongs to the top ten. The source is a man younger than 40 with a blood cancer, CMV-positive, and with a related stem cell donor. The sequenced material came from PBMCs. This sequence joins TRBV5-4 and TRBJ2-5; D is perhaps TRBD2 (5 bases). DNA for the CDR3: TGTGCCAGCAGCTTGTATTTAGCGAACCAAGAGACCCAGTACTTC. This sequence encodes CASSLYLANQETQYF. Full variable domain (remainder filled in from reference TRBV5-4 and TRBJ2-5): ETGVTQSPTHLIKTRGQQVTLRCSSQSGHNTVSWYQQALGQGPQFIFQYYREEENGRGNFPPRFSGLQFPNYSSELNVNALELDDSALYLCASSLYLANQETQYFGPGTRLLVL.